Reported below is one T cell receptor (beta chain). Its antigen remains unknown. The protocol was immunoSEQ multiplex PCR, while the TCRdb copy is restricted to in-frame clones and leaves out a portion. The data show around 2.5 million clones, 80% to 95% seen once. This record belongs to a study of shared clonotypes between healthy human individuals. Study summary: For every donor, three CD4 naive, three CD4 memory, two CD8 naive and one CD8 memory plates were used.

The length of the CDR3 is 15 residues. Trimming shortened V by 2 bases and J by 5 bases, and 16 bases separated the two germline ends. Germline lookup yields CDR1 SGHTA and CDR2 FQGTGA. Study-level results: The authors sampled blood alone, and tissue repertoires likely differ. Generation probabilities were higher for clonotypes shared across all four sorted-subset donors than for unshared ones.

V usage is TRBV7-3 and J usage is TRBJ2-7; D perhaps matches TRBD2 (5 bases). The source is a man between 18 and 35 years old in good health. Some clones in this sample may be carry-over from other donors' samples. The sequenced material came from naive CD4+ T cells from PBMCs. The subset denotes: CD45RA+ positively selected. The CDR3 DNA sequence: TGTGCCAGCAGCTTACTCGGTGGGAGTGGCGACGAGCAGTACTTC. Its protein product is CASSLLGGSGDEQYF.